This T cell receptor (beta chain) was obtained from a study of tumor-infiltrating lymphocytes in localized non-small cell lung cancer. Findings of the study overall: No link was found between tumor T-cell fraction and recurrence-free survival.

As to this clone: Its antigen is as yet unknown.

The data were produced by immunoSEQ multiplex PCR, yet TCRdb's version contains in-frame clones alone and is incomplete. Counted here are 21,000 or so clones, roughly 73% occurring once; the ten biggest clones make up around 6%. V was clipped by 1 base and J by 4 bases, with 22 bases between them. Germline V lookup: CDR1 SGDLS, CDR2 YYNGEE. This CDR3 contains 18 residues. This TCR came from a human donor with non-small cell lung cancer. Sequencing used lung tumor tissue. V gene TRBV9 combines with J gene TRBJ2-3, with D perhaps TRBD2 (7 bases). The CDR3 DNA reads as TGTGCCAGCAGCGTATTGGTTGGAGGCGGGGGCTTGGCAGATACGCAGTATTTT. Translated: CASSVLVGGGGLADTQYF.